This TCR beta chain was identified in a study of blood T cell repertoires in COVID-19. About the research overall: Acute-phase and convalescent COVID-19 samples originated in the United States, Italy and Spain. Sample material is recorded as cDNA or gDNA derived from T cells, B-cell-depleted T cells, or PBMCs.

Per the authors' pipeline: Nucleated cell counts were estimated from reference gene primer amplification. Data came from immunoSEQ multiplex PCR; TCRdb stores just in-frame clones and leaves some out. V, J and clone size were drawn from that table, and D and trimming were deduced from the DNA. The table has 130,000 to 150,000 clones, 70% to 85% seen once. This TCR derives from a man aged 55 to 69 with acute or convalescent COVID-19. Sequencing used peripheral blood.

The CDR3 here is CASTPPSEYNEQFF. The CDR3 region has the DNA TGTGCCAGCACTCCCCCAAGCGAATACAATGAGCAGTTCTTC. The chain employs TRBV28 and TRBJ2-1; D is ambiguous. Germline-derived CDR1 and CDR2 are MDHEN and SYDVKM. V lost 7 bases and J lost 4, with 14 bases in between. This CDR3 is 14 amino acids long.